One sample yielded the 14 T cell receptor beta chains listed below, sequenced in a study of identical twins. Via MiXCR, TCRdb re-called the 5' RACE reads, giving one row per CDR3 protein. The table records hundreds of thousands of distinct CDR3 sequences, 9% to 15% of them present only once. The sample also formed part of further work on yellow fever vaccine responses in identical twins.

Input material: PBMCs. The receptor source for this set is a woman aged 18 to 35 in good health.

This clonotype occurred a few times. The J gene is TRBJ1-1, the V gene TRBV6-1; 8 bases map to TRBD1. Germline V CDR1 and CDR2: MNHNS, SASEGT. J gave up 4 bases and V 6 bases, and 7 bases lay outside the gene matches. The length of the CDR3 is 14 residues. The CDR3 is CASSSGQGPTEAFF. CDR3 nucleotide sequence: TGTGCCAGCAGCAGTGGACAGGGTCCCACTGAAGCTTTCTTT.

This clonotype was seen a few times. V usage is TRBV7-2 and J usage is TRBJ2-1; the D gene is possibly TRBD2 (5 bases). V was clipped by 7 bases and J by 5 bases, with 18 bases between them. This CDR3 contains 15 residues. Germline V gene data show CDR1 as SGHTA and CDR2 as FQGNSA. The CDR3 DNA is TGTGCCAGCACCCTGCGGGTCCGGGTACACAATGAGCAGTTCTTC. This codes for CASTLRVRVHNEQFF.

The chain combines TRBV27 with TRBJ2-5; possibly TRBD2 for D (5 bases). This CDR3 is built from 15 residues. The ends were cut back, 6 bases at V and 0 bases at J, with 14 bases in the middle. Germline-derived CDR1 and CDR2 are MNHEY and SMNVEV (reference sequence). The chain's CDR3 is CASSPRRIYQETQYF. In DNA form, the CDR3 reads TGTGCCAGCAGCCCTCGGAGGATTTACCAAGAGACCCAGTACTTC.

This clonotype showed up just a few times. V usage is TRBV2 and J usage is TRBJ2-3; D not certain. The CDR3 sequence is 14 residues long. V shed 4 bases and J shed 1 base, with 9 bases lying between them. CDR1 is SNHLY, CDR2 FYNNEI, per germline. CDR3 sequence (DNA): TGTGCCAGCAGTGGCCAGCTCGGCACAGATACGCAGTATTTT. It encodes CASSGQLGTDTQYF.

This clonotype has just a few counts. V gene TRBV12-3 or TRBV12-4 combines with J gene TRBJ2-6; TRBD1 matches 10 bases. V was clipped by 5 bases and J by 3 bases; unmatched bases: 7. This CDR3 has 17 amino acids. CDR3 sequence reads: CASSEGQGNSGANVLTF. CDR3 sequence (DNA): TGTGCCAGCAGTGAGGGACAGGGGAATAGTGGGGCCAACGTCCTGACTTTC.

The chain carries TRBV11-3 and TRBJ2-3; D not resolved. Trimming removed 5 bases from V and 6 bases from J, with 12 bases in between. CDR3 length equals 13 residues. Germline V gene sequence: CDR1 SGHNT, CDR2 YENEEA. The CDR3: CASSPYSVDTQYF. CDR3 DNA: TGTGCCAGCAGCCCCTACTCGGTGGATACGCAGTATTTT.

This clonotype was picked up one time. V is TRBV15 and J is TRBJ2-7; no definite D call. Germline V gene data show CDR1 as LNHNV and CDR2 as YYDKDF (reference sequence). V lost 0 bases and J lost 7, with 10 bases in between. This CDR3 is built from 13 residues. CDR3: CATSREALREQYF. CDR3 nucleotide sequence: TGTGCCACCAGCAGAGAGGCTCTACGTGAGCAGTACTTC. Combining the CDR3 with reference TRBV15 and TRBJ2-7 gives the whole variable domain DAMVIQNPRYQVTQFGKPVTLSCSQTLNHNVMYWYQQKSSQAPKLLFHYYDKDFNNEADTPDNFQSRRPNTSFCFLDIRSPGLGDTAMYLCATSREALREQYFGPGTRLTVT.

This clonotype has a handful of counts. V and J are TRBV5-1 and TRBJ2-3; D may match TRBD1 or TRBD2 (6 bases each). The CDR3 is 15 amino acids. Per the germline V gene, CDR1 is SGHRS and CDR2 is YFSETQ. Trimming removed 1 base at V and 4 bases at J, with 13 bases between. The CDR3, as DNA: TGCGCCAGCAGCTTGACATCGAGGGGGGCAGATACGCAGTATTTT. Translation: CASSLTSRGADTQYF.

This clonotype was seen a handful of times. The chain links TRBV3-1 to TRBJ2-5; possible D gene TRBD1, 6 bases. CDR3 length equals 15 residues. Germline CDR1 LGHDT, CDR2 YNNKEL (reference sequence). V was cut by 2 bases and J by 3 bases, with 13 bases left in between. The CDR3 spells CASSQPGVEEETQYF. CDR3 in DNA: TGTGCCAGCAGCCAACCAGGGGTTGAAGAAGAGACCCAGTACTTC.

The CDR3 region is CSARGTGQNTEAFF. CDR3 sequence (DNA): TGCAGTGCTAGAGGGACAGGGCAAAACACTGAAGCTTTCTTT. The chain joins TRBV20-1 to TRBJ1-1; the match to TRBD1 covers 8 bases. Germline assignment: CDR1 DFQATT and CDR2 SNEGSKA (reference sequence). The CDR3 is 14 amino acids. The junction had 3 bases not matched to a gene; V was cut back by 1 base and J by 2 bases.

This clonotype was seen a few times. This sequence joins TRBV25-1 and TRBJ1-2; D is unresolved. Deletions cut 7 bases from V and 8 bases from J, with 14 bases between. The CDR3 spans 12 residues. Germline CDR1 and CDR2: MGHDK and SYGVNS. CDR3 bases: TGTGCCAGCACCTTCGGTGGAGGGGGCTACACCTTC. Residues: CASTFGGGGYTF.

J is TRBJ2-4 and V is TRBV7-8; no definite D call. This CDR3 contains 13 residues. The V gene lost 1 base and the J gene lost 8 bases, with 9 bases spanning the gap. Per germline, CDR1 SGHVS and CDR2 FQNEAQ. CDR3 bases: TGTGCCAGCAGCTTAGGGGGTTTAGACATTCAGTACTTC. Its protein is CASSLGGLDIQYF.

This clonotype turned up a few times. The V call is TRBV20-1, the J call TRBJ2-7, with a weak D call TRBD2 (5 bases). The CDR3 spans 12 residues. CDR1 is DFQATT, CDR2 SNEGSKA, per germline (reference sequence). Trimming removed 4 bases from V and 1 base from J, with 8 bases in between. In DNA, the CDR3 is TGCAGTGCTACCACTAGTTCCTACGAGCAGTACTTC. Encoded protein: CSATTSSYEQYF.

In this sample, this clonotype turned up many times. CDR3 loop: CASSLDLDMGIGQPQHF. The CDR3 nucleotides are TGTGCCAGCAGTTTAGATCTGGACATGGGGATCGGTCAGCCCCAGCATTTT. The genes are TRBV12-3 or TRBV12-4 and TRBJ1-5, with a tentative D call TRBD1 (5 bases). The V and J ends lost 1 base and 6 bases respectively, with 19 bases between them. The CDR3 has 17 residues.